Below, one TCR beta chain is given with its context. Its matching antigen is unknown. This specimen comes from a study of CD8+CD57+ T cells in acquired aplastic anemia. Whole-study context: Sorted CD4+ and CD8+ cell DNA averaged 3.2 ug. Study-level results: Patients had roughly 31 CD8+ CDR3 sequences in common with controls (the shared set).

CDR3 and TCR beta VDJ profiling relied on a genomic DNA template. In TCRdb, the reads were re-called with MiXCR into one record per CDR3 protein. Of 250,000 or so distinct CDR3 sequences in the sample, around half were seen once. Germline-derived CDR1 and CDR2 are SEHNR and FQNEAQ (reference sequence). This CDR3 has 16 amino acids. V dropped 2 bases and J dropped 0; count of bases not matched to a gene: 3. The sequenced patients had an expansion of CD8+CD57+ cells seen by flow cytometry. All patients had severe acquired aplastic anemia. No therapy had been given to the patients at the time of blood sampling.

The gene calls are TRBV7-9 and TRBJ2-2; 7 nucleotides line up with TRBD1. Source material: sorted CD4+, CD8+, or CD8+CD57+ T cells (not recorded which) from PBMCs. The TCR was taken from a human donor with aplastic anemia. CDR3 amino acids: CASSLPGTANTGELFF. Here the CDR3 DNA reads TGTGCCAGCAGCTTACCAGGGACAGCGAACACCGGGGAGCTGTTTTTT.